Listed here are 10 T cell receptor beta chains from one sample, sequenced in a study of early T cells in non-severe SARS-CoV-2 infection. TCRdb recomputed calls from the 5' RACE reads with MiXCR, one row per CDR3 protein. The sample has approximately 66,000 distinct CDR3 sequences; less than 15% are singletons. Sequenced sample: whole blood. These receptors were obtained from an adult who was a healthcare worker with PCR-confirmed SARS-CoV-2 infection or an uninfected control (not recorded which).

The CDR3 sequence is CASSVSGQVNTGELFF. In DNA, the CDR3 is TGTGCCAGCAGCGTAAGTGGGCAGGTCAACACCGGGGAGCTGTTTTTT. The chain carries TRBV9 and TRBJ2-2; D is ambiguous. V lost 1 base and J lost 2, with 12 bases in between. The CDR3 spans 16 residues. Germline V gene lookup returns CDR1 SGDLS and CDR2 YYNGEE. The whole variable domain, remainder taken from reference TRBV9 and TRBJ2-2, is DSGVTQTPKHLITATGQRVTLRCSPRSGDLSVYWYQQSLDQGLQFLIQYYNGEERAKGNILERFSAQQFPDLHSELNLSSLELGDSALYFCASSVSGQVNTGELFFGEGSRLTVL.

The chain's CDR3 is CASSRIAGSPRTDTQYF. The CDR3 nucleotides read TGTGCCAGCAGTCGTATAGCGGGATCCCCGAGGACAGATACGCAGTATTTT. This chain connects TRBV6-6 to TRBJ2-3; 8 bases fit TRBD2. Germline CDR1 is MNHNY and CDR2 is SVGAGI (reference sequence). The CDR3 consists of 17 residues. The trim removed 5 bases at V and 3 bases at J, leaving 13 bases unmatched.

This clonotype was recorded many times. This chain connects TRBV28 to TRBJ2-3, with 7 positions matching TRBD1. V lost 5 bases, J lost 0 bases, and 11 bases stayed unmatched. The CDR3 is 17 residues long. The V gene's germline CDR1 is MDHEN and CDR2 SYDVKM. The CDR3 DNA is TGTGCCAGCAGTCTGCCCCTGACAGGGTCTAGCACAGATACGCAGTATTTT. It translates to CASSLPLTGSSTDTQYF.

This clonotype occurred a few times. The rearrangement links TRBV28 to TRBJ1-4; no reliable D call. CDR3 length: 14 amino acids. Trimming left V 2 bases short and J 4 bases short, with 8 bases between. Germline CDR1 and CDR2: MDHEN and SYDVKM. CDR3 in DNA: TGTGCCAGCAGTTTAGTTCAGTTTAATGAAAAACTGTTTTTT. As protein: CASSLVQFNEKLFF.

This clonotype was seen many times. The chain carries TRBV7-2 and TRBJ1-1; D may be TRBD1 (5 bases). V lost 0 bases to trimming and J lost 8 bases, with 7 bases between them. Germline CDR1 SGHTA, CDR2 FQGNSA. CDR3 length equals 12 residues. The CDR3, as DNA: TGTGCCAGCAGCTTAGCGAACAGGGAAGCTTTCTTT. It yields the protein CASSLANREAFF.

This clonotype was picked up many times. The chain is built from TRBV20-1 and TRBJ2-3; TRBD2 agrees at 15 bases. Trimming at V came to 0 bases and at J to 3 bases, leaving 10 bases not matched to a gene. The CDR3 has 19 amino acids. Germline-derived CDR1 and CDR2 are DFQATT and SNEGSKA (reference sequence). The CDR3 DNA sequence: TGCAGTGCTAGAGACTGGACTAGCGGGGGGGCAAGGCTGACAGATACGCAGTATTTT. This codes for CSARDWTSGGARLTDTQYF.

This clonotype was counted ten times or more. The chain employs TRBV5-5 and TRBJ1-5; no firm D call. CDR3 length: 13 amino acids. Germline V gene sequence: CDR1 SGHKS, CDR2 YYEKEE (reference sequence). Trimming shortened V by 4 bases and J by 6 bases, and 11 bases separated the two germline ends. CDR3: CASSLSGGQPQHF. In DNA, the CDR3 is TGTGCCAGCAGCCTATCGGGAGGTCAGCCCCAGCATTTT.

This chain joins TRBV5-4 and TRBJ1-1, with TRBD1 matching 7 bases. V lost 1 base to trimming and J lost 4 bases; unmatched junction nucleotides: 1. The CDR3 extends over 13 amino acids. The germline V gene encodes CDR1 SGHNT and CDR2 YYREEE (reference sequence). The CDR3 is CASSLSGGTEAFF. CDR3 DNA: TGTGCCAGCAGCTTGTCAGGGGGCACTGAAGCTTTCTTT.

This clonotype was seen at least ten times. The chain links TRBV20-1 to TRBJ2-3, with D possibly being TRBD2 (6 bases). The germline gives CDR1 DFQATT, CDR2 SNEGSKA (reference sequence). V was clipped by 0 bases and J by 3 bases, with 10 bases between them. This CDR3 region has 14 residues. This CDR3 reads CSARETRSTDTQYF. The DNA of the CDR3 is TGCAGTGCTAGAGAGACTAGAAGTACAGATACGCAGTATTTT.

This clonotype was seen a handful of times. The J gene is TRBJ2-1, the V gene TRBV7-2; D may be TRBD1 (5 bases). V was trimmed by 6 bases and J by 0 bases, leaving 12 bases between them. Germline values: CDR1 SGHTA, CDR2 FQGNSA. There are 15 residues in the CDR3. The CDR3 region is CASRNDRSSYNEQFF. In DNA form, the CDR3 reads TGTGCCAGCAGAAATGACAGAAGCTCCTACAATGAGCAGTTCTTC.